This TCR beta chain was documented in a study of blood T cell repertoires in COVID-19. The wider study: T cells, B-cell-depleted T cells, or PBMCs provided the cDNA or gDNA that served as material.

Source study methods: From reference gene primer amplification, estimates of nucleated cell counts were derived. Method: immunoSEQ multiplex PCR; TCRdb's copy keeps in-frame clones and lacks some. V and J calls and clone size are given by that table; D and trimming were obtained from the DNA. The sample shows some 160,000 clones, about 83% of them seen only once. The CDR3 loop spans 16 amino acids. The V and J ends lost 2 bases and 4 bases, in that order; junction bases with no gene match: 8. CDR1 and CDR2 (germline): KGHSH, LQKENI. The receptor was isolated from a woman aged 80 or over with acute or convalescent COVID-19. The sample comprised peripheral blood. The V call is TRBV18, the J call TRBJ1-2, with TRBD1 matching over 9 bases. The CDR3 nucleotides read TGTGCCAGCTCACCAAATGCCGGGACAGGGTTCTATGGCTACACCTTC. The encoded protein is CASSPNAGTGFYGYTF.